The 7 T cell receptor beta chains reported below all come from one sample, sequenced in a study of shared clonotypes between healthy human individuals (dated by TCRdb to between 2020 and 2021). The library was obtained by the immunoSEQ multiplex PCR assay. The immuneACCESS repertoire file appears here via TCRdb, limited to in-frame rearrangements. These files lack a portion of the clones; in checked studies, under half of the deficit traces to unresolved V genes, and the cause of the others is not known. The sample profile shows over a million clones; about four fifths of them were found once. More than 0.55% of the sample is held by the ten biggest clonotypes. Input material: memory CD4+ T cells from PBMCs. The cell subset or site tag for this specimen amounts to: CD45RA-negative fraction. Receptor source: a man between 18 and 29 years old in good health. Some clones in this sample may be carry-over from other donors' samples.

Comment on this clone: Because the CDR3's place on the DNA is in doubt, the DNA is left out and the CDR3 is given as listed by TCRdb. The V gene is TRBV6-5, the J gene TRBJ1-5. The CDR3 is made up of 14 amino acids, end residues included. Looked up from germline, CDR1 is MNHEY and CDR2 is SVGAGI. The chain's CDR3 is CASSSSGSNQPQHF.

The gene calls are TRBV6-6 and TRBJ2-3, with D hard to call. CDR3 length equals 14 residues. The germline V gene encodes CDR1 MNHNY and CDR2 SVGAGI (reference sequence). Trimming removed 8 bases at V and 3 bases at J, with 15 bases between. The CDR3 region has the DNA TGTGCCAGCTCAGTCGGGTTACGGACAGATACGCAGTATTTT. It encodes CASSVGLRTDTQYF.

The gene calls are TRBV7-9 and TRBJ1-5; weak D call: TRBD1 (5 bases). This CDR3 region has 16 residues. CDR1 is SEHNR, CDR2 FQNEAQ, per germline (reference sequence). V shed 1 base and J shed 3 bases, with 13 bases lying between them. The CDR3 DNA follows: TGTGCCAGCAGCTTAGGGGGCCAAGGAGTCAATCAGCCCCAGCATTTT. Amino acid sequence: CASSLGGQGVNQPQHF. The variable domain in full, with the rest retrieved from reference TRBV7-9 and TRBJ1-5, is DTGVSQNPRHKITKRGQNVTFRCDPISEHNRLYWYRQTLGQGPEFLTYFQNEAQLEKSRLLSDRFSAERPKGSFSTLEIQRTEQGDSAMYLCASSLGGQGVNQPQHFGDGTRLSIL.

The chain combines TRBV5-1 with TRBJ1-1, with 7 bases aligning to TRBD1. This CDR3 is 17 amino acids long. Germline values: CDR1 SGHRS, CDR2 YFSETQ. After removal of 4 bases from V and 1 base from J, the junction contained 13 bases not matched to a gene. This CDR3 reads CASSLGDSLQWNTEAFF. For the CDR3, the DNA is TGCGCCAGCAGCCTCGGGGACAGCCTACAATGGAACACTGAAGCTTTCTTT.

The chain combines TRBV10-3 with TRBJ1-3, with 8 bases fitting TRBD1. This CDR3 contains 16 residues. Germline V lookup: CDR1 ENHRY, CDR2 SYGVKD. V dropped 4 bases and J dropped 1; count of bases not matched to a gene: 6. Here the CDR3 DNA reads TGTGCCATCAGTGCTACAGGGGGAAGGTCTGGAAACACCATATATTTT. This encodes CAISATGGRSGNTIYF.

The V call is TRBV11-3, the J call TRBJ2-7; 8 bases are a match to TRBD1. The J segment lost 5 bases and the V segment lost 6 bases, leaving 3 bases of the junction unmatched. Germline V gives CDR1 SGHNT, CDR2 YENEEA. The CDR3 covers 12 residues. Here the CDR3 reads CASSVRGHEQYF. The CDR3 region has the DNA TGTGCCAGCAGTGTCAGGGGGCACGAGCAGTACTTC.

The V call is TRBV7-9, the J call TRBJ1-5; 10 bases fit TRBD1. Germline assignment: CDR1 SEHNR and CDR2 FQNEAQ (reference sequence). CDR3 length: 17 amino acids. Trimming at V came to 6 bases and at J to 3 bases, leaving 11 bases not matched to a gene. The CDR3 loop reads CASSPLGTGVPNQPQHF. CDR3 in DNA: TGTGCCAGCAGTCCCCTGGGGACAGGGGTCCCCAATCAGCCCCAGCATTTT.